These 20 T cell receptor beta chains came from one sample sequenced in a study of PD-L1 blockade in urothelial cancer. Documented time point: pretreatment peripheral blood. Assay used: immunoSEQ multiplex PCR; TCRdb lists only in-frame clones, some missing. The sample lists 43,000 or so clones, more than 70% occurring once. The sample in question was PBMCs, obtained around atezolizumab (anti-PD-L1) treatment. These receptors all come from a man aged 60 to 75 with urothelial cancer.

This clone has only a few counts. The CDR3 spells CASSSPGKPGGTQYF. The CDR3 coding sequence is TGTGCCAGCAGCTCCCCCGGGAAGCCTGGCGGGACCCAGTACTTC. The chain recombines TRBV7-2 with TRBJ2-5; D may be TRBD2 (5 bases). CDR1 and CDR2 from the germline V gene are SGHTA and FQGNSA. This CDR3 comprises 15 residues. V shed 4 bases and J shed 7 bases, with 19 bases lying between them.

This chain uses TRBV19 with TRBJ2-3; weak D call: TRBD1 (6 bases). Trimming removed 6 bases at V and 2 bases at J, with 18 bases between. The germline V gene encodes CDR1 LNHDA and CDR2 SQIVND (reference sequence). CDR3 length: 16 residues. The CDR3 spells CASSPTDRFPTDTQYF. CDR3 nucleotide sequence: TGTGCCAGTAGCCCCACGGACAGATTTCCCACAGATACGCAGTATTTT.

The gene calls are TRBV27 and TRBJ2-2, with 14 bases matching TRBD2. V lost 3 bases and J lost 3; bases outside the gene matches: 6. The V gene's germline CDR1 is MNHEY and CDR2 SMNVEV (reference sequence). This CDR3 is 18 amino acids long. The CDR3 sequence: CASSLMGLAGVDTGELFF. The CDR3 DNA reads TGTGCCAGCAGTTTGATGGGACTAGCGGGGGTGGACACCGGGGAGCTGTTTTTT.

The V and J genes are TRBV19 and TRBJ1-1; a possible D gene is TRBD1 (5 bases). Trimming pared 4 bases from V and 5 bases from J, leaving 11 bases between. The CDR3 length is 13 residues. The germline V gene encodes CDR1 LNHDA and CDR2 SQIVND (reference sequence). The CDR3 bases are TGTGCCAGTAGTACTTGGACAATAACTGAAGCTTTCTTT. The encoded protein is CASSTWTITEAFF.

The gene calls are TRBV7-8 and TRBJ2-1, with TRBD1 identical over 7 bases. Losses at the gene ends were 5 bases for V and 1 base for J; bases not matched to a gene: 5. This CDR3 has 15 amino acids. CDR1 and CDR2 (germline): SGHVS, FQNEAQ. DNA of the CDR3: TGTGCCAGCAGCCCCCGACAGGGATCCTACAATGAGCAGTTCTTC. It translates to CASSPRQGSYNEQFF.

The J gene is TRBJ1-1, the V gene TRBV28; D gene unclear. CDR1 and CDR2 (germline): MDHEN, SYDVKM. V dropped 4 bases and J dropped 8 bases, with 14 bases sitting between them. The CDR3 spans 13 residues. The CDR3 sequence: CASSSFRVTEAFF. In nucleotides, the CDR3 is TGTGCCAGCAGTTCCTTCCGGGTCACAGAAGCTTTCTTT.

V gene TRBV5-5 combines with J gene TRBJ2-3, with TRBD1 matching 7 bases. This CDR3 contains 15 residues. V trimming: 4 bases; J trimming: 3 bases; junction bases outside the gene matches: 8. Germline CDR1 SGHKS, CDR2 YYEKEE (reference sequence). DNA for the CDR3: TGTGCCAGCAGCCTTTCAGGGGGAACGACAGATACGCAGTATTTT. This translates into CASSLSGGTTDTQYF.

This chain links TRBV11-1 with TRBJ2-5, with 8 bases lining up with TRBD2. The length of the CDR3 is 16 residues. Germline trimming cut 1 base from V and 4 bases from J; bases unmatched to any gene: 8. Per germline, CDR1 SGHAT and CDR2 FQDESV (reference sequence). This CDR3 reads CASSLEGTSGGETQYF. The CDR3 DNA sequence: TGTGCCAGCAGCTTAGAGGGGACTAGTGGCGGAGAGACCCAGTACTTC.

The rearrangement joins TRBV2 to TRBJ1-5, with 8 bases identical to TRBD1. With 3 bases clipped from V and 8 bases from J, the junction kept 6 bases outside the gene matches. The CDR3 has 14 residues. Looked up from germline, CDR1 is SNHLY and CDR2 is FYNNEI. CDR3 amino acids: CASSEILQGEPQHF. Here the CDR3 DNA reads TGTGCCAGCAGTGAGATCCTACAGGGGGAGCCCCAGCATTTT.

This chain links TRBV28 with TRBJ1-2; 8 nucleotides match TRBD1. After removal of 6 bases from V and 4 bases from J, the junction contained 13 bases not matched to a gene. The CDR3 length is 16 residues. The germline V gene encodes CDR1 MDHEN and CDR2 SYDVKM. The CDR3 sequence is CASRQQGGRGGYGYTF. The CDR3 nucleotides read TGTGCCAGCAGGCAACAGGGGGGCAGAGGAGGCTATGGCTACACCTTC.

This chain links TRBV30 with TRBJ1-2; 12 nucleotides line up with TRBD1. V was clipped by 5 bases and J by 6 bases; unmatched bases: 7. The CDR3 contains 14 residues. Germline CDR1 reads GTSNPN; CDR2 reads SVGIG (reference sequence). Here the CDR3 DNA reads TGTGCCTGGTCCCTGGGACAGGGGGCGGATGGCTACACCTTC. Residues: CAWSLGQGADGYTF.

This clone turned up a few times. The chain links TRBV28 to TRBJ2-7; 8 bases match TRBD2. With 2 bases clipped from V and 0 bases from J, the junction kept 6 bases outside the gene matches. Germline CDR1 MDHEN, CDR2 SYDVKM. This CDR3 spans 16 amino acids. CDR3: CASSLGWRGDSYEQYF. CDR3 in DNA: TGTGCCAGCAGTTTAGGATGGCGGGGGGACTCCTACGAGCAGTACTTC.

V is TRBV4-2 and J is TRBJ2-1; D might be TRBD2 (5 bases). CDR1 is LGHNA, CDR2 YNFKEQ, per germline. V was pared by 0 bases and J by 13 bases, with 22 bases between. The CDR3 has 16 amino acids. CDR3 coding DNA: TGTGCCAGCAGCCAAGAAAGAGACAATCACGGGGAATATCAGTTCTTC. Translation: CASSQERDNHGEYQFF.

This chain links TRBV5-1 with TRBJ1-1; D unresolved. The CDR3 contains 14 residues. CDR1 and CDR2 (germline): SGHRS, YFSETQ. V was clipped by 4 bases and J by 1 base, with 11 bases between them. The chain's CDR3 is CASSPYIANTEAFF. Here the CDR3 DNA reads TGCGCCAGCAGCCCCTATATAGCGAACACTGAAGCTTTCTTT.

The J gene is TRBJ2-3, the V gene TRBV6-1, with D possibly being TRBD1 (7 bases). Trimming pared 6 bases from V and 0 bases from J, leaving 10 bases between. This CDR3 region has 14 residues. Germline values: CDR1 MNHNS, CDR2 SASEGT. DNA of the CDR3: TGTGCCAGCAGGCGGGGACAGAGCACAGATACGCAGTATTTT. This codes for CASRRGQSTDTQYF.

This chain joins TRBV5-6 and TRBJ2-7; 8 bases are a match to TRBD2. The germline CDR1 and CDR2 sequences are SGHDT and YYEEEE. J lost 3 bases, V lost 5 bases, and 7 bases had no gene match. CDR3 size: 14 residues. The CDR3 nucleotides are TGTGCCAGCAGGGAGGGGAGCGGGAGCTACGAGCAGTACTTC. Its translation is CASREGSGSYEQYF.

In DNA form, the CDR3 reads TGTGCCAGCAGATCAGACAGGGGTACTTTCTTT. It translates to CASRSDRGTFF. The rearrangement links TRBV6-5 to TRBJ1-1; 8 bases fit TRBD1. CDR1 and CDR2 from the germline V gene are MNHEY and SVGAGI. The CDR3 runs 11 residues. V lost 6 bases and J lost 12; bases outside the gene matches: 6.

This clone was recorded once. V and J are TRBV18 and TRBJ1-4, with D possibly TRBD1 on 5 matching bases. The CDR3 loop spans 19 amino acids. Germline-derived CDR1 and CDR2 are KGHSH and LQKENI. V lost 2 bases and J lost 0, with 19 bases in between. CDR3 DNA: TGTGCCAGCTCACCAAGGGGCCAGGCGAACTCTGCAACTAATGAAAAACTGTTTTTT. Amino acids: CASSPRGQANSATNEKLFF. Variable domain in full (rest from reference TRBV18 and TRBJ1-4): NAGVMQNPRHLVRRRGQEARLRCSPMKGHSHVYWYRQLPEEGLKFMVYLQKENIIDESGMPKERFSAEFPKEGPSILRIQQVVRGDSAAYFCASSPRGQANSATNEKLFFGSGTQLSVL.

The chain joins TRBV6-1 to TRBJ2-7, with D unresolved. The germline V gene has CDR1 MNHNS and CDR2 SASEGT. Trimming removed 5 bases from V and 4 bases from J, with 15 bases in between. This CDR3 contains 14 residues. This chain's CDR3 is CASSPNFALYEQYF. As DNA, the CDR3 is TGTGCCAGCAGTCCTAACTTCGCCCTATACGAGCAGTACTTC.

This chain uses TRBV9 with TRBJ2-7; 9 bases agree with TRBD2. Looked up from germline, CDR1 is SGDLS and CDR2 is YYNGEE. CDR3 length equals 13 residues. V was pared by 7 bases and J by 7 bases, with 9 bases of the junction left unmatched. CDR3 protein: CASQPIAGAEQYF. CDR3 coding DNA: TGTGCCAGCCAACCTATAGCGGGAGCAGAGCAGTACTTC.